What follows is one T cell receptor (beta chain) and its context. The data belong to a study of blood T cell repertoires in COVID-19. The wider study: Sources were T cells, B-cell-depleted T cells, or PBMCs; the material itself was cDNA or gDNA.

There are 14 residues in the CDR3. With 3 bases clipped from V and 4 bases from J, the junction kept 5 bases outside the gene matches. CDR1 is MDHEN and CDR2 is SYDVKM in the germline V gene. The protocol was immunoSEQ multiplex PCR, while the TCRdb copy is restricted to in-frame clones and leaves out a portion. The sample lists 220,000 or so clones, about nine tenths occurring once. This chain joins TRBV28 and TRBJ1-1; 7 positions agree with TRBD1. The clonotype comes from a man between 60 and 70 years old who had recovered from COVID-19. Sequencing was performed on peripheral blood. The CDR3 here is CASSFSGGSTEAFF. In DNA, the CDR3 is TGTGCCAGCAGTTTCTCAGGGGGTAGCACTGAAGCTTTCTTT.